The source of this T cell receptor (beta chain) is a study of T cells in Graves' hyperthyroidism and ophthalmopathy. This clonotype was seen repeatedly, ten times or more. From RNA transcripts, TCR beta CDR3 regions were amplified. The HTBI primer set drove a first-round RT-PCR of the TCR CDR3. Using its own MiXCR run on the multiplex PCR reads, TCRdb lists one record per CDR3 protein. In the table there are a few hundred thousand distinct CDR3 sequences, roughly an eighth of which are singletons. The CDR3 contains 12 residues. V was pared by 6 bases and J by 2 bases, with 7 bases between. Germline CDR1 is SGHAT and CDR2 is FQDESV (reference sequence).

The sample comprised blood. The TCR originated in a young woman with Graves' hyperthyroidism. This chain links TRBV11-1 with TRBJ2-5; unclear D gene. In DNA form, the CDR3 reads TGTGCCAGCAGTCAAACTCAAGAGACCCAGTACTTC. It translates to CASSQTQETQYF.